The 17 T cell receptor beta chains below come from one sample, sequenced in a study of identical twins. TCRdb called the 5' RACE reads again in MiXCR, with one record for every CDR3 protein. The sample shows 700,000 or so distinct CDR3 sequences, 8.6% of them seen only once. In addition, the sample was reused for a study of yellow fever vaccine responses in identical twins.

Sequencing was done on a sample of PBMCs. The receptors here all came from a woman under 30 in good health.

This clonotype was counted only a few times. The chain recombines TRBV12-3 or TRBV12-4 with TRBJ1-2; 10 bases agree with TRBD1. CDR3 size: 15 residues. V trimming: 6 bases; J trimming: 3 bases; junction bases outside the gene matches: 7. CDR3 loop: CASRPGTGVYYGYTF. CDR3 coding DNA: TGTGCCAGCAGGCCGGGGACAGGGGTATACTATGGCTACACCTTC.

This clonotype was detected ten times or more. The chain joins TRBV7-9 to TRBJ1-4; D gene unclear. This CDR3 region has 16 residues. V lost 5 bases to trimming and J lost 5 bases, with 18 bases between them. Germline V gene sequence: CDR1 SEHNR, CDR2 FQNEAQ (reference sequence). The CDR3 coding sequence is TGTGCCAGCAGCCCCATAAGTAGGGAAGAGAATGAAAAACTGTTTTTT. Translating gives CASSPISREENEKLFF.

This clonotype was observed a few times. This chain uses TRBV29-1 with TRBJ1-2; D unresolved. Trimming removed 8 bases from V and 4 bases from J, with 14 bases in between. The CDR3 contains 12 residues. Germline CDR1 reads SQVTM; CDR2 reads ANQGSEA. CDR3 nucleotide sequence: TGCAGCAGCAGAGACGGCTCCTATGGCTACACCTTC. Protein: CSSRDGSYGYTF.

This clonotype has a handful of counts. The V call is TRBV10-3, the J call TRBJ1-1; 8 bases match TRBD1. CDR3 length equals 12 residues. The ends lost 2 bases at V and 11 bases at J; junction bases unmatched: 4. The V gene's germline CDR1 is ENHRY and CDR2 SYGVKD. DNA for the CDR3: TGTGCCATCAGTGAGAGGACAGGGAGTGCTTTCTTT. It codes for CAISERTGSAFF.

The sample holds a few counts of this clonotype. This chain links TRBV7-2 with TRBJ2-1; no clear D. Germline V gene sequence: CDR1 SGHTA, CDR2 FQGNSA. V was trimmed by 6 bases and J by 7 bases, leaving 10 bases between them. The CDR3 spans 12 residues. The CDR3 DNA reads TGTGCCAGCAGTTCGACTGCAAATGAGCAGTTCTTC. Amino acids: CASSSTANEQFF.

This clonotype was observed many times. The chain employs TRBV29-1 and TRBJ1-1, with D unclear. V gave up 5 bases and J gave up 0 bases, with 13 bases separating them. CDR3 length: 14 residues. Germline V CDR1 and CDR2: SQVTM, ANQGSEA. CDR3 residues: CSVFGGGLNTEAFF. The CDR3 DNA follows: TGCAGCGTTTTCGGAGGAGGTTTGAACACTGAAGCTTTCTTT.

This clonotype showed up many times. The chain recombines TRBV24-1 with TRBJ2-2; D may be TRBD1 or TRBD2 (5 bases each). The ends were cut back, 0 bases at V and 3 bases at J, with 10 bases in the middle. The CDR3 spans 16 residues. Germline V gene sequence: CDR1 KGHDR, CDR2 SFDVKD. DNA for the CDR3: TGTGCCACCAGTGATTTGCATCGGGGACACACCGGGGAGCTGTTTTTT. It codes for CATSDLHRGHTGELFF.

The sample holds many counts of this clonotype. The chain recombines TRBV7-6 with TRBJ2-1; no clear D. Per the germline V gene, CDR1 is SGHVS and CDR2 is FNYEAQ. The CDR3 covers 12 residues. The V end was cut by 5 bases, the J end by 9 bases, with 11 bases between. In DNA form, the CDR3 reads TGTGCCAGCAGCCGAGGTGTTGGTGAGCAGTTCTTC. Translation: CASSRGVGEQFF.

This clonotype has only a few counts. The chain uses TRBV7-9 and TRBJ1-6; TRBD1 might be the D (5 bases). This CDR3 spans 15 amino acids. CDR1 SEHNR and CDR2 FQNEAQ come from the germline V gene (reference sequence). V lost 5 bases and J 10 bases, leaving 18 bases between the germline ends. CDR3 nucleotide sequence: TGTGCCAGCAGCACCCAGGGCGGAGGTGGATCACCCCTCCACTTT. Translation gives CASSTQGGGGSPLHF.

This clonotype has a handful of counts. The genes are TRBV7-9 and TRBJ2-1; the D is unclear. Germline assignment: CDR1 SEHNR and CDR2 FQNEAQ (reference sequence). Trimming cost V 5 bases and J 8 bases, with 22 bases left between them. There are 16 residues in the CDR3. The CDR3 spells CASSLGSGYRLYEQFF. CDR3 sequence (DNA): TGTGCCAGCAGCCTAGGGTCTGGCTATAGGCTCTATGAGCAGTTCTTC. Variable domain in full (rest from reference TRBV7-9 and TRBJ2-1): DTGVSQNPRHKITKRGQNVTFRCDPISEHNRLYWYRQTLGQGPEFLTYFQNEAQLEKSRLLSDRFSAERPKGSFSTLEIQRTEQGDSAMYLCASSLGSGYRLYEQFFGPGTRLTVL.

The chain links TRBV3-1 to TRBJ2-2; tentatively, D is TRBD1 or TRBD2 (6 bases each). V lost 0 bases and J lost 5, with 19 bases in between. There are 18 residues in the CDR3. The germline V gene encodes CDR1 LGHDT and CDR2 YNNKEL (reference sequence). CDR3 sequence (DNA): TGTGCCAGCAGCCAAGATCTTGGGTACAGGGACTCGACCGGGGAGCTGTTTTTT. Encoded protein: CASSQDLGYRDSTGELFF. Using reference TRBV3-1 and TRBJ2-2 for the parts outside the CDR3, the full variable domain is DTAVSQTPKYLVTQMGNDKSIKCEQNLGHDTMYWYKQDSKKFLKIMFSYNNKELIINETVPNRFSPKSPDKAHLNLHINSLELGDSAVYFCASSQDLGYRDSTGELFFGEGSRLTVL.

V gene TRBV5-4 combines with J gene TRBJ2-7; D unresolved. Trimming stripped 3 bases from V and 0 bases from J, with 10 bases between. The CDR3 totals 14 residues. Per the germline V gene, CDR1 is SGHNT and CDR2 is YYREEE (reference sequence). CDR3: CASSSRSSSYEQYF. CDR3 nucleotides: TGTGCCAGCAGCTCTAGGTCCAGCTCCTACGAGCAGTACTTC.

V gene TRBV5-1 combines with J gene TRBJ2-5; no reliable D call. V was clipped by 0 bases and J by 3 bases, with 9 bases between them. This CDR3 spans 14 amino acids. The germline V gene has CDR1 SGHRS and CDR2 YFSETQ. This CDR3 is CASSLGWGKETQYF. CDR3 DNA sequence: TGCGCCAGCAGCTTGGGGTGGGGAAAAGAGACCCAGTACTTC.

This rearrangement joins TRBV3-1 to TRBJ2-3; D gene uncertain. CDR1 and CDR2 (germline): LGHDT, YNNKEL (reference sequence). V was shortened by 0 bases and J by 2 bases, with 9 bases between the two germline ends. The CDR3 extends over 15 amino acids. CDR3 DNA sequence: TGTGCCAGCAGCCAAGATGACCCTTCCACAGATACGCAGTATTTT. Translation: CASSQDDPSTDTQYF.

This clonotype was detected many times. The chain employs TRBV11-2 and TRBJ2-2; 9 nucleotides match TRBD2. Germline V gives CDR1 SGHAT, CDR2 FQNNGV. The CDR3 totals 19 residues. After removal of 0 bases from V and 0 bases from J, the junction contained 8 bases not matched to a gene. The CDR3 loop reads CASSLESWTSVTNTGELFF. The CDR3 DNA is TGTGCCAGCAGCTTAGAGTCCTGGACTAGCGTGACGAACACCGGGGAGCTGTTTTTT.

This clonotype turned up a few times. One end of the junction does not line up with germline, which may come from a read error. The rearrangement joins TRBV9 to TRBJ2-2; no firm D call. The CDR3 extends over 13 amino acids. CDR1 SGDLS and CDR2 YYNGEE come from the germline V gene. This CDR3 reads CASSGPKTGELFF. CDR3 DNA sequence: TGTGCCAGCAGCGGTCCGAAAACCGGGGAGCTGTTTTTT. Based on the CDR3 plus reference TRBV9 and TRBJ2-2, the full variable domain is DSGVTQTPKHLITATGQRVTLRCSPRSGDLSVYWYQQSLDQGLQFLIQYYNGEERAKGNILERFSAQQFPDLHSELNLSSLELGDSALYFCASSGPKTGELFFGEGSRLTVL.

The chain combines TRBV12-3 or TRBV12-4 with TRBJ1-1; no firm D call. This CDR3 is built from 13 residues. V was cut by 7 bases and J by 2 bases, with 11 bases left in between. The CDR3 DNA follows: TGTGCCAGCAAACTCACGGACAACACTGAAGCTTTCTTT. It translates to CASKLTDNTEAFF.